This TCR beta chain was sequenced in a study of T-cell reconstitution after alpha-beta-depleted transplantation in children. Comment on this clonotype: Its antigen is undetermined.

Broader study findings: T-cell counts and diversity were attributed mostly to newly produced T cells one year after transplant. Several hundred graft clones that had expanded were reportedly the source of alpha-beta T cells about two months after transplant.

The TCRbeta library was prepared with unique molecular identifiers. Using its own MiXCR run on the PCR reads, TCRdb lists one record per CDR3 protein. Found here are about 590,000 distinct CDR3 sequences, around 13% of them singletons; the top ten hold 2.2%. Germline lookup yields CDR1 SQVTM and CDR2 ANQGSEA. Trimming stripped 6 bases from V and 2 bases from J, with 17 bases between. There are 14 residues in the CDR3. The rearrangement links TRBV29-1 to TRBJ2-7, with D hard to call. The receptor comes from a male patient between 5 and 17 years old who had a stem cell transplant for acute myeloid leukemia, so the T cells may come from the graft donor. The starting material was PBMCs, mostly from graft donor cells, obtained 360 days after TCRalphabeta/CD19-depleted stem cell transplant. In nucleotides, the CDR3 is TGCAGCGTCGCTAGGGCGGATTCGCCCTACGAGCAGTACTTC. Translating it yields CSVARADSPYEQYF.